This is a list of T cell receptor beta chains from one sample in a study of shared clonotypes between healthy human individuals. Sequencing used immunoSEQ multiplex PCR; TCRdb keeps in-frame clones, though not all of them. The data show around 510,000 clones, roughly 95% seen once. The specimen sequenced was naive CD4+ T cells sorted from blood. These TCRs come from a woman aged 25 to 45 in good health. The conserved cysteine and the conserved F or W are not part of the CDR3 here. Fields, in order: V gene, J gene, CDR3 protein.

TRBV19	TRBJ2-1	ASSIEAGDLYNEQF
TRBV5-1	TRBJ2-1	ASRRTGRDNEQF
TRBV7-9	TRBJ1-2	ASSNQQGAGDGYT
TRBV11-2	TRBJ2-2	ASSLDTLTGELF
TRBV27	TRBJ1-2	ASGPRPRGGDYGYT
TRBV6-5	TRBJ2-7	ASRGLSAGQY
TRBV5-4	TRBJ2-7	ASSSSAISSYEQY
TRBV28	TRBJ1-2	ASSPNRDGDYGYT
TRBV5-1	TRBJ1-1	ASSDRNTEAF
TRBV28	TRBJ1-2	ASSSQGVSYGYT
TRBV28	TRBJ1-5	ASTRGLGGSNQPQH
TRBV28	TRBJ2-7	ASSTTGTGDSYEQY
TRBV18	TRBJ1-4	ASSPPGAGEKLF
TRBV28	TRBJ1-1	ASTLSGVNTEAF
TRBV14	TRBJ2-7	ASSQTPGEQY
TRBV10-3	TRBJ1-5	AITHYGTEPSNQPQH
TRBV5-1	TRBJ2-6	ASSARTGGNVLT
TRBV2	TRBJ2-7	ASSELGWDRGPYEQY
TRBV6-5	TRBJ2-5	ASSSGSVETQY
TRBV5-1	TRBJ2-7	ASRSLAGTYEQY